The source of this T cell receptor (beta chain) is a study of blood T cells in healthy people across ages. A second PCR, run for roughly 7 to 11 cycles, used a sample-barcoded 5' primer plus a J-beta primer mix. TCRdb passed the 5' RACE reads through MiXCR, listing each CDR3 protein once. This table holds approximately 800,000 distinct CDR3 sequences, about 26% found once. A few counts support this clonotype. Samples had at least 6.5 million PBMCs isolated from them. The CDR3 contains 15 residues. From germline, CDR1 is MNHEY and CDR2 SVGEGT. V was clipped by 6 bases and J by 2 bases; unmatched bases: 7. A further study also used this sample, focusing on T cells of mothers and their children.

This sequence was found in a boy aged 5-17 years in good health. The chain uses TRBV6-2 or TRBV6-3 and TRBJ2-5; TRBD1 matches 9 bases. The sequenced material came from blood. The CDR3 loop is CASRTTGGGQETQYF. The CDR3 bases are TGTGCCAGCAGAACCACAGGGGGCGGACAAGAGACCCAGTACTTC.